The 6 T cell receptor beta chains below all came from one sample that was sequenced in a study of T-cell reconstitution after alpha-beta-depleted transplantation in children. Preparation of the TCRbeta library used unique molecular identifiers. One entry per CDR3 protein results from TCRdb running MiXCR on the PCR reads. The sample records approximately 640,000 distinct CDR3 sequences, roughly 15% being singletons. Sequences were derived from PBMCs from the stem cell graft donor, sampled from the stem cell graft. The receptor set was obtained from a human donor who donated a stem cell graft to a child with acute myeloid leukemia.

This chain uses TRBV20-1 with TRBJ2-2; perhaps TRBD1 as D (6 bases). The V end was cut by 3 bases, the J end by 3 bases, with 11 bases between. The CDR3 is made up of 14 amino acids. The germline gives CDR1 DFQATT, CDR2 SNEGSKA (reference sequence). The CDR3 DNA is TGCAGTGCTAGTAGTCAGGGGTACACCGGGGAGCTGTTTTTT. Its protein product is CSASSQGYTGELFF.

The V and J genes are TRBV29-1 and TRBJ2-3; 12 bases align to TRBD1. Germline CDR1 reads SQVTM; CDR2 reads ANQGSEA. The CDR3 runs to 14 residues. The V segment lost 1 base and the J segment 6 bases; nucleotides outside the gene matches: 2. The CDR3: CSVEGGQGADTQYF. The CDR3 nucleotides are TGCAGCGTTGAAGGGGGACAGGGGGCGGATACGCAGTATTTT.

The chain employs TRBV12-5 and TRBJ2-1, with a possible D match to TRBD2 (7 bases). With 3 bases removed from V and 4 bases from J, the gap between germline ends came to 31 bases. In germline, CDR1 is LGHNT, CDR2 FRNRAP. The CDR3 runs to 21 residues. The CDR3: CASGFLRGDTQPVAFYNEQFF. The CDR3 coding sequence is TGTGCTAGTGGTTTCCTCCGGGGGGACACGCAACCCGTGGCGTTTTACAATGAGCAGTTCTTC.

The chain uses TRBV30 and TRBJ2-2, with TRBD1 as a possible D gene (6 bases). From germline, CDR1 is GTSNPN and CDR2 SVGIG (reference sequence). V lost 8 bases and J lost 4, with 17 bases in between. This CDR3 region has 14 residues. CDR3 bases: TGTGCCCGGACCGAACAGGGTTTCACCGGGGAGCTGTTTTTT. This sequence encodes CARTEQGFTGELFF.

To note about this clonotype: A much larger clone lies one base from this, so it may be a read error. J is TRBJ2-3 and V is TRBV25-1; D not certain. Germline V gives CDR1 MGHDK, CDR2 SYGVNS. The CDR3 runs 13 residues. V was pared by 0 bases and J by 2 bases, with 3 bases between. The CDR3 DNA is TGTGCCAGCAGTGAATATCCCACAGATACGCAGTATTTT. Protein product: CASSEYPTDTQYF.

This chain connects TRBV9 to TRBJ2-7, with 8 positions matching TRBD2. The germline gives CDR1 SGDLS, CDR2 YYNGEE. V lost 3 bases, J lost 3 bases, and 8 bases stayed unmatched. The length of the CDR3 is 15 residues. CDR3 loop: CASSAGGAENYEQYF. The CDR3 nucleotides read TGTGCCAGCAGCGCCGGGGGGGCGGAAAACTACGAGCAGTACTTC.